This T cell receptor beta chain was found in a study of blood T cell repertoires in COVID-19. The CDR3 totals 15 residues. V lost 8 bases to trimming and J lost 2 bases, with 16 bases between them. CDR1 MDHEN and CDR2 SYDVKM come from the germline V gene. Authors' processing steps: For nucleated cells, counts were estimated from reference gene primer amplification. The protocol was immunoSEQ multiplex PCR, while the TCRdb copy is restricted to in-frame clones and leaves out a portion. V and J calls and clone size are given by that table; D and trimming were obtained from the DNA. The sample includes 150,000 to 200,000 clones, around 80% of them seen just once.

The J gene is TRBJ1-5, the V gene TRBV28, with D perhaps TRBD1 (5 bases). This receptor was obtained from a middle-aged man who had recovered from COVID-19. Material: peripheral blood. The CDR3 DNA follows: TGTGCCAGCTTAGTCCGGGGGTTCGGCAATCAGCCCCAGCATTTT. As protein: CASLVRGFGNQPQHF.